These 8 T cell receptor beta chains came from one sample sequenced in a study of response to subunit inactivated influenza vaccine. Via MiXCR, TCRdb re-called the RT-PCR reads, giving one row per CDR3 protein. The profile shows a few hundred thousand distinct CDR3 sequences, approximately 11% of them singletons. The source material was PBMCs from blood, sampled 45 days after vaccination. These receptors originate from a man aged 50-59 years who received an inactivated influenza vaccine.

J is TRBJ2-5 and V is TRBV12-3 or TRBV12-4; perhaps TRBD2 as D (6 bases). V was trimmed by 8 bases and J by 7 bases, leaving 11 bases between them. The CDR3 sequence is 11 residues long. In nucleotides, the CDR3 is TGTGCCAGCTCAGAGGGAGGGACCCAGTACTTC. Translation gives CASSEGGTQYF.

The genes are TRBV6-5 and TRBJ2-2; D unclear. The ends were cut back, 4 bases at V and 3 bases at J, with 12 bases in the middle. The CDR3 is made up of 15 amino acids. The germline gives CDR1 MNHEY, CDR2 SVGAGI. The CDR3 DNA reads as TGTGCCAGCAGTTTGGATACAGACTACACCGGGGAGCTGTTTTTT. It is translated as CASSLDTDYTGELFF.

As to this clonotype: Mismatch with germline at one junction end may stem from a read error. The chain recombines TRBV5-1 with TRBJ2-2; D unclear. CDR3 length: 15 residues. Germline V lookup: CDR1 SGHRS, CDR2 YFSETQ. The CDR3 DNA reads TGCGCCAGCAGCTTGGGTTATACAAACACCGTGGAGCTGTTTTTT. This translates into CASSLGYTNTVELFF. Using reference TRBV5-1 and TRBJ2-2 for the parts outside the CDR3, the full variable domain is KAGVTQTPRYLIKTRGQQVTLSCSPISGHRSVSWYQQTPGQGLQFLFEYFSETQRNKGNFPGRFSGRQFSNSRSEMNVSTLELGDSALYLCASSLGYTNTVELFFGEGSRLTVL.

This clonotype was seen ten or more times. The chain joins TRBV29-1 to TRBJ1-4, with TRBD1 matching 8 bases. The trim removed 7 bases at V and 8 bases at J, leaving 12 bases unmatched. This CDR3 comprises 14 residues. CDR1 and CDR2 (germline): SQVTM, ANQGSEA. CDR3: CSALPDREPEKLFF. The CDR3 DNA reads TGCAGCGCCCTCCCGGACAGGGAGCCCGAAAAACTGTTTTTT.

V is TRBV11-2 and J is TRBJ2-3; D gene unclear. V dropped 5 bases and J dropped 3 bases, with 9 bases sitting between them. CDR1 is SGHAT and CDR2 is FQNNGV in the germline V gene. The CDR3 loop spans 13 amino acids. CDR3 sequence (DNA): TGTGCCAGCAGCAGAGTTGGGACAGATACGCAGTATTTT. It translates to CASSRVGTDTQYF.

In this sample, this clonotype turned up many times. The rearrangement joins TRBV20-1 to TRBJ1-3, with 7 bases identical to TRBD1. CDR1 and CDR2 (germline): DFQATT, SNEGSKA (reference sequence). J lost 0 bases, V lost 6 bases, and 8 bases had no gene match. The CDR3 is 15 amino acids. CDR3 bases: TGCAGTGCCAACGACAGGGAAGGCTCTGGAAACACCATATATTTT. Translating gives CSANDREGSGNTIYF.

The gene calls are TRBV12-3 or TRBV12-4 and TRBJ1-2; TRBD1 is a possible D gene (5 bases). The CDR3 spans 15 residues. V dropped 5 bases and J dropped 2 bases, with 15 bases sitting between them. The CDR3 region is CASSPLAWDNYGYTF. The CDR3, as DNA: TGTGCCAGCAGTCCCCTAGCCTGGGACAACTATGGCTACACCTTC.

The V call is TRBV28, the J call TRBJ2-6; D is tentatively TRBD1 or TRBD2 (5 bases each). CDR1 and CDR2 (germline): MDHEN, SYDVKM. The CDR3 is made up of 13 amino acids. V shed 6 bases and J shed 2 bases, with 5 bases lying between them. The CDR3 nucleotides are TGTGCCAGCAGGGGGGCTGGGGCCAACGTCCTGACTTTC. Translation: CASRGAGANVLTF. The variable domain in full, completed from reference TRBV28 and TRBJ2-6, reads DVKVTQSSRYLVKRTGEKVFLECVQDMDHENMFWYRQDPGLGLRLIYFSYDVKMKEKGDIPEGYSVSREKKERFSLILESASTNQTSMYLCASRGAGANVLTFGAGSRLTVL.